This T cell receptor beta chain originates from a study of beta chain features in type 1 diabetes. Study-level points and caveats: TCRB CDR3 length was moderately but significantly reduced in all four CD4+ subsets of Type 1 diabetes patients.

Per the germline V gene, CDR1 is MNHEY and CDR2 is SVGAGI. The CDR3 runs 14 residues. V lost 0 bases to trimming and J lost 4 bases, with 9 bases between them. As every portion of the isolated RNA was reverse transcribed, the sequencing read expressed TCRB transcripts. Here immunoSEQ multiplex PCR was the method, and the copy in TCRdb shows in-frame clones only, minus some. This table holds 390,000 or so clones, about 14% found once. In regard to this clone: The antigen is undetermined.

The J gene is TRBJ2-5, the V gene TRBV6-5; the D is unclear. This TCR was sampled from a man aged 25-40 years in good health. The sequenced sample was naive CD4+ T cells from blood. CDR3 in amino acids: CASSYSALRETQYF. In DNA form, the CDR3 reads TGTGCCAGCAGTTACTCGGCCCTACGAGAGACCCAGTACTTC.